Listed below are T cell receptor beta chains from one sample, sequenced in a study of OX40 agonist ivuxolimab in advanced cancers. TCRdb's table, derived via immunoSEQ multiplex PCR, lists solely in-frame clones and lacks some. The data show some 140,000 clones, 75% to 95% seen once. The source was CD4+ or CD8+ T cells sorted from blood, collected in a trial of the OX40 agonist ivuxolimab. All receptors come from an adult with an advanced solid tumor such as melanoma, head and neck, liver or kidney cancer. Both conserved end residues are part of each CDR3.

>TRBV4-3
CASSRGSRYYEQYF
>TRBV2
CASNRQGAIMNTEAFF
>TRBV30
CAWSRTSGRDGELFF
>TRBV5-1
CASSSQEPYEQYF
>TRBV7-3
CASSPTPFRQGMNTEAFF
>TRBV12-5
CASGSEGRAALETQYF
>TRBV7-2
CASSPIAGVGTDTQYF
>TRBV29-1
CSVLGSGGELFF
>TRBV18
CASSGGSGTSTPQHF
>TRBV5-1
CASSPGLAGNTGELFF
>TRBV14
CASSQPNTDTQYF
>TRBV28
CASSPPHLNTEAFF
>TRBV9
CASSVDRGDIGELFF
>TRBV5-1
CASSRAAYEQYF
>TRBV7-8
CASSSTSGRAQETQYF
>TRBV18
CASSPGTANEKLFF
>TRBV11-2
CASSLGDGVQPQHF
>TRBV27
CASRGSAGARLNPNEQFF
>TRBV28
CASSRQPLTETQYF
>TRBV5-1
CASSRRTGVQPPEAFF
>TRBV19
CASSRSTGVYGYTF
>TRBV10-3
CAIRGSNQPQHF
>TRBV19
CASSPKSGGQREANYGYTF
>TRBV11-3
CASSQRQSTGELFF
>TRBV30
CAWSVGDRGYNTEAFF
>TRBV20-1
CSARTNYGYTF
>TRBV4-1
CASSQGDEQYF
>TRBV18
CASSPGQDRPYEQYF
>TRBV5-8
CASSGGDHSNQPQHF
>TRBV11-2
CASSSDLNQPQHF
>TRBV5-1
CASSLAGHIQETQYF
>TRBV7-3
CASSTGNSYEQYF
>TRBV6-4
CASSETGYTEAFF
>TRBV19
CASRPPKTGELFF
>TRBV4-1
CASSPSPSVANTEAFF